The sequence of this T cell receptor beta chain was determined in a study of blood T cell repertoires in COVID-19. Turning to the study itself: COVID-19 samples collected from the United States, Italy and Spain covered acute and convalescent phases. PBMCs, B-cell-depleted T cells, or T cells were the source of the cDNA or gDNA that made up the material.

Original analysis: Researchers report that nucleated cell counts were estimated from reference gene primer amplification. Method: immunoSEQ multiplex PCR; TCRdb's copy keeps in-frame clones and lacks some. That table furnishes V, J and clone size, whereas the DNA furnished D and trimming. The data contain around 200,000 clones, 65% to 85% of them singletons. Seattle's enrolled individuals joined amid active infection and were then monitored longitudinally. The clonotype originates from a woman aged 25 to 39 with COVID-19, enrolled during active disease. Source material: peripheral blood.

CDR3 loop: CASSYDGGTFRPLHF. The CDR3 DNA sequence: TGTGCCAGCAGTTACGATGGGGGGACCTTTAGACCCCTCCACTTT. J is TRBJ1-6 and V is TRBV6-2 or TRBV6-3; D might be TRBD1 (5 bases). CDR3 length: 15 residues. Germline CDR1 and CDR2: MNHEY and SVGEGT. Trimming cost V 2 bases and J 12 bases, with 17 bases left between them.